One and the same sample provided the 18 T cell receptor beta chains below, sequenced in a study of control samples from healthy donors and cancer patients (dated by TCRdb to 2018 to 2021). The library was obtained by the immunoSEQ multiplex PCR assay. Not all clones reach the TCRdb copy of this immuneACCESS table, which keeps in-frame sequences only. Checked studies attribute under half of the gap to unresolved V genes and leave the rest unexplained. Here the sample has about 410,000 clones; 90% occur a single time. 5% to 8% of the sample goes to the ten largest clones. Specimen: PBMCs. The receptors come from a man aged 35-49 years with head and neck cancer.

This chain joins TRBV7-9 and TRBJ1-5; D possibly corresponds to TRBD1 (6 bases). Germline loops: CDR1 SEHNR, CDR2 FQNEAQ (reference sequence). The CDR3 runs to 13 residues. V lost 3 bases, J lost 9 bases, and 12 bases lay in between. The CDR3 region has the DNA TGTGCCAGCAGCTTGGAGACAGGATCGCCCCAGCATTTT. Translation: CASSLETGSPQHF.

CDR3 in amino acids: CATSRDIGTVGELFF. Here the CDR3 DNA reads TGTGCCACCAGCAGAGATATCGGGACAGTCGGGGAGCTGTTTTTT. This sequence joins TRBV15 and TRBJ2-2; 7 nucleotides agree with TRBD1. The J segment lost 7 bases and the V segment lost 0 bases, leaving 5 bases of the junction unmatched. Germline V gives CDR1 LNHNV, CDR2 YYDKDF (reference sequence). The CDR3 contains 15 residues.

The chain combines TRBV9 with TRBJ2-3; 10 bases align to TRBD2. V lost 2 bases and J lost 4; bases outside the gene matches: 7. In germline, CDR1 is SGDLS, CDR2 YYNGEE. The length of the CDR3 is 16 residues. The CDR3 DNA reads TGTGCCAGCAGCGTCCTCAGCGGGAGGGCCCCAGATACGCAGTATTTT. This codes for CASSVLSGRAPDTQYF.

The table lists this clone with a count of one. Other DNA sequences in the sample encode the same CDR3. The rearrangement uses TRBV7-2 and TRBJ1-1; no clear D. Trimming removed 2 bases from V and 0 bases from J, with 7 bases in between. Per the germline V gene, CDR1 is SGHTA and CDR2 is FQGNSA. The CDR3 extends over 14 amino acids. CDR3 bases: TGTGCCAGCAGCTTAACGCACATGAACACTGAAGCTTTCTTT. This gives the protein CASSLTHMNTEAFF.

The rearrangement joins TRBV2 to TRBJ2-1, with a possible D match to TRBD1 (6 bases). This CDR3 is built from 14 residues. Germline V gene data show CDR1 as SNHLY and CDR2 as FYNNEI. Trimming pared 7 bases from V and 3 bases from J, leaving 13 bases between. The CDR3 nucleotides read TGTGCCAGCATCCGACAGGAGAACTACAATGAGCAGTTCTTC. This translates into CASIRQENYNEQFF.

A note on this clone: The sample carries other DNA sequences with the same CDR3. The genes are TRBV27 and TRBJ1-5; possible D gene TRBD1, 5 bases. This CDR3 spans 13 amino acids. Germline CDR1 is MNHEY and CDR2 is SMNVEV (reference sequence). V lost 5 bases and J lost 2, with 7 bases in between. CDR3 DNA: TGTGCCAGCAGTCAAGGGGGCAATCAGCCCCAGCATTTT. It specifies CASSQGGNQPQHF.

The CDR3 here is CASSWTANNEKLFF. In DNA form, the CDR3 reads TGTGCCAGCAGCTGGACAGCTAATAATGAAAAACTGTTTTTT. This rearrangement joins TRBV11-1 to TRBJ1-4, with D possibly matching TRBD1 (6 bases). V was cut by 4 bases and J by 4 bases, with 10 bases left in between. The CDR3 length is 14 residues. CDR1 is SGHAT, CDR2 FQDESV, per germline (reference sequence). The full variable domain, its missing parts supplied by reference TRBV11-1 and TRBJ1-4, is EAEVAQSPRYKITEKSQAVAFWCDPISGHATLYWYRQILGQGPELLVQFQDESVVDDSQLPKDRFSAERLKGVDSTLKIQPAELGDSAMYLCASSWTANNEKLFFGSGTQLSVL.

This clone has only a few counts. The chain is built from TRBV10-1 and TRBJ1-1; D possibly corresponds to TRBD1 (5 bases). The germline V gene has CDR1 WNHNN and CDR2 SYGVQD (reference sequence). V lost 0 bases to trimming and J lost 6 bases, with 11 bases between them. This CDR3 contains 14 residues. CDR3 in DNA: TGCGCCAGCAGTGAGTCGCGACAGCTCGCTGAAGCTTTCTTT. Protein product: CASSESRQLAEAFF.

The rearrangement uses TRBV5-1 and TRBJ2-7, with TRBD1 identical over 12 bases. CDR1 is SGHRS, CDR2 YFSETQ, per germline. J was trimmed by 4 bases and V by 4 bases; bases with no gene match: 9. This CDR3 has 16 amino acids. The CDR3 is CASSIIPGQGAYEQYF. CDR3 DNA: TGCGCCAGCAGCATCATTCCGGGACAGGGGGCGTACGAGCAGTACTTC.

This rearrangement joins TRBV28 to TRBJ2-7, with D possibly TRBD1 on 6 matching bases. The V gene lost 7 bases and the J gene lost 3 bases, with 13 bases spanning the gap. Germline-derived CDR1 and CDR2 are MDHEN and SYDVKM. This CDR3 region has 13 residues. The CDR3 is CASNPGQNYEQYF. CDR3 sequence (DNA): TGTGCCAGCAACCCAGGACAGAACTACGAGCAGTACTTC.

CDR3 bases: TGTGCCAGCAGCCGGGAGGACAGGGTTAACGGGGAGCTGTTTTTT. Translating gives CASSREDRVNGELFF. The rearrangement uses TRBV3-1 (or the pseudogene TRBV3-2) and TRBJ2-2; 8 bases line up with TRBD1. Germline V gene sequence: CDR1 LGHDT, CDR2 YNNKEL (reference sequence). The length of the CDR3 is 15 residues. V dropped 4 bases and J dropped 7; count of bases not matched to a gene: 8.

The chain recombines TRBV27 with TRBJ2-1, with D perhaps given as TRBD1 or TRBD2 (5 bases each). This CDR3 region has 13 residues. The germline gives CDR1 MNHEY, CDR2 SMNVEV (reference sequence). Trimming cost V 7 bases and J 7 bases, with 14 bases left between them. CDR3 loop: CASMFGTSNEQFF. In DNA form, the CDR3 reads TGTGCCAGCATGTTCGGGACCTCTAATGAGCAGTTCTTC.

This chain joins TRBV30 and TRBJ1-3, with D possibly being TRBD1 (5 bases). The CDR3 is made up of 16 amino acids. The ends were cut back, 2 bases at V and 3 bases at J, with 17 bases in the middle. The V gene's germline CDR1 is GTSNPN and CDR2 SVGIG (reference sequence). The CDR3 DNA reads TGTGCCTGGAGTCGGGCAGGACACACTATTGGAAACACCATATATTTT. It translates to CAWSRAGHTIGNTIYF.

The chain carries TRBV6-4 and TRBJ2-1; TRBD2 might be the D (5 bases). V was clipped by 4 bases and J by 1 base, with 5 bases between them. CDR1 is MRHNA and CDR2 is SNTAGT in the germline V gene. This CDR3 spans 13 amino acids. The DNA of the CDR3 is TGTGCCAGCAGTGGGACTTCCTACAATGAGCAGTTCTTC. It is translated as CASSGTSYNEQFF.

V and J are TRBV7-8 and TRBJ1-4, with 8 positions matching TRBD1. The CDR3 covers 15 residues. V trimming: 3 bases; J trimming: 6 bases; junction bases outside the gene matches: 6. The germline gives CDR1 SGHVS, CDR2 FQNEAQ. CDR3 in DNA: TGTGCCAGCAGCTTGGCAGGGGGCTCCTATGAAAAACTGTTTTTT. This codes for CASSLAGGSYEKLFF.

The chain uses TRBV5-6 and TRBJ2-1; tentative D call: TRBD2 (6 bases). The CDR3 covers 19 residues. The germline gives CDR1 SGHDT, CDR2 YYEEEE. V shed 0 bases and J shed 4 bases, with 23 bases lying between them. The CDR3 DNA follows: TGTGCCAGCAGCTTGGAAGTAGGCGGGGAGTGGGGCTTATACAATGAGCAGTTCTTC. It is translated as CASSLEVGGEWGLYNEQFF.

This sequence joins TRBV5-1 and TRBJ1-3; the D is unclear. V lost 4 bases to trimming and J lost 2 bases, with 4 bases between them. CDR3 length equals 12 residues. Germline V gene sequence: CDR1 SGHRS, CDR2 YFSETQ. CDR3 sequence (DNA): TGCGCCAGCAGCGACCCTGGAAACACCATATATTTT. Protein product: CASSDPGNTIYF.

This clone appeared once. The chain recombines TRBV2 with TRBJ2-3; 7 bases fit TRBD1. Germline V gene sequence: CDR1 SNHLY, CDR2 FYNNEI. The J segment lost 0 bases and the V segment lost 7 bases, leaving 4 bases of the junction unmatched. There are 14 residues in the CDR3. The CDR3 spells CASTRDSSTDTQYF. CDR3 DNA: TGTGCCAGCACTCGGGACAGTAGCACAGATACGCAGTATTTT.